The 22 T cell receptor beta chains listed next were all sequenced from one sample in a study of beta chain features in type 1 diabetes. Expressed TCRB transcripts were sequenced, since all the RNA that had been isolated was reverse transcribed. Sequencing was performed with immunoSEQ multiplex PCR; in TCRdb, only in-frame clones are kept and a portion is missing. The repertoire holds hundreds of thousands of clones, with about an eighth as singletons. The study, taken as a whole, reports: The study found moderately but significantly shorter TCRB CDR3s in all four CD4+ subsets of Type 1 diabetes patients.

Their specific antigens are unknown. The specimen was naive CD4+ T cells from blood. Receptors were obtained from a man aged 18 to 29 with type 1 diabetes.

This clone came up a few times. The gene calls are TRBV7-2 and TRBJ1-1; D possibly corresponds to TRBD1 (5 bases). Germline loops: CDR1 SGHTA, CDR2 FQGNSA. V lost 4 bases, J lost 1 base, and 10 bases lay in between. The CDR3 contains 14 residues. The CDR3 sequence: CASSYRDRNTEAFF. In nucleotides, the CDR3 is TGTGCCAGCAGCTACCGGGACCGGAACACTGAAGCTTTCTTT.

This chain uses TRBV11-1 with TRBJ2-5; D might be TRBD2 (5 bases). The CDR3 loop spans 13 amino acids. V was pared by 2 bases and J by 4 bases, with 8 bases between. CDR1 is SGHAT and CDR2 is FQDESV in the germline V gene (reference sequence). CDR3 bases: TGTGCCAGCAGCTTAAAAGGGAGAGAGACCCAGTACTTC. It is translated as CASSLKGRETQYF.

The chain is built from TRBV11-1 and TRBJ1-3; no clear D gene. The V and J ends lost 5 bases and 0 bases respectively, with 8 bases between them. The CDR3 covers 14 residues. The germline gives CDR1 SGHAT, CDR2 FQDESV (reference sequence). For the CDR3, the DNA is TGTGCCAGCAGCCCGCGGACCTCTGGAAACACCATATATTTT. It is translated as CASSPRTSGNTIYF. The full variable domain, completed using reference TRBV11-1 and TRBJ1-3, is EAEVAQSPRYKITEKSQAVAFWCDPISGHATLYWYRQILGQGPELLVQFQDESVVDDSQLPKDRFSAERLKGVDSTLKIQPAELGDSAMYLCASSPRTSGNTIYFGEGSWLTVV.

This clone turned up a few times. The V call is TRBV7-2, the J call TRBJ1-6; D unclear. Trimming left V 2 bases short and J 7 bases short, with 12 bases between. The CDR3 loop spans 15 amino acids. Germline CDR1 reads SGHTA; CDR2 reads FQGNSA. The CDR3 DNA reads TGTGCCAGCAGCTTAACCAGTCTGGGGAATTCACCCCTCCACTTT. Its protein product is CASSLTSLGNSPLHF.

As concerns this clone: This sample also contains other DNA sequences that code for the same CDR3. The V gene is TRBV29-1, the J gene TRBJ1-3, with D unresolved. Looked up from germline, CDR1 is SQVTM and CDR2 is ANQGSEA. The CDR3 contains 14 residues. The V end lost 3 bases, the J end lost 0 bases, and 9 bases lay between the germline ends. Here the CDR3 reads CSVEARLSGNTIYF. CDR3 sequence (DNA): TGCAGCGTTGAGGCCAGGCTCTCTGGAAACACCATATATTTT.

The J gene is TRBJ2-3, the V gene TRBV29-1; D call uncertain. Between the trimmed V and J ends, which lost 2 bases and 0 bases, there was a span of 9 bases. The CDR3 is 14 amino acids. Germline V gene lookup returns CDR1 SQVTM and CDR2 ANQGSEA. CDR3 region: CSVELGSSTDTQYF. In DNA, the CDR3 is TGCAGCGTTGAATTGGGCTCCAGCACAGATACGCAGTATTTT.

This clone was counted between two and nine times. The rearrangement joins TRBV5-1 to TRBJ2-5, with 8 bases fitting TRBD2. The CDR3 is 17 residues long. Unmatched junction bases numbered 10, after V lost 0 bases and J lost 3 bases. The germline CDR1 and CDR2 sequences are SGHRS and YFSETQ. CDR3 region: CASSLEARGLGEETQYF. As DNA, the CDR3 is TGCGCCAGCAGCTTGGAGGCCCGGGGACTAGGAGAAGAGACCCAGTACTTC. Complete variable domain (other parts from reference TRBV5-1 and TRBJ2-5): KAGVTQTPRYLIKTRGQQVTLSCSPISGHRSVSWYQQTPGQGLQFLFEYFSETQRNKGNFPGRFSGRQFSNSRSEMNVSTLELGDSALYLCASSLEARGLGEETQYFGPGTRLLVL.

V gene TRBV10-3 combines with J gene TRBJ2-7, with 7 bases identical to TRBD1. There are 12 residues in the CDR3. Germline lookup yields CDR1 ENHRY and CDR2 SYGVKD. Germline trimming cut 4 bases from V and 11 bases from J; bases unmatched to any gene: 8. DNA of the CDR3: TGTGCCATCAGTGGGACCGGGACAGTGGAGTACTTC. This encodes CAISGTGTVEYF.

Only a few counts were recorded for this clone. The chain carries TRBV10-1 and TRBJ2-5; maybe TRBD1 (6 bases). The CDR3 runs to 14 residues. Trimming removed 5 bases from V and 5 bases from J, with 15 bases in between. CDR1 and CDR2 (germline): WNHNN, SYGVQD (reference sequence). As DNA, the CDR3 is TGCGCCAGCAGTTTTCAGGGGATCCCCGAGACCCAGTACTTC. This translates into CASSFQGIPETQYF.

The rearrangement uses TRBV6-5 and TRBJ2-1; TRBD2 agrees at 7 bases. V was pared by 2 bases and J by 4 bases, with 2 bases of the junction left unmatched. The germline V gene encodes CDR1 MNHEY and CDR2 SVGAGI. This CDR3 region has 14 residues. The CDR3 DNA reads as TGTGCCAGCAGTTACGCCGGGGGGTACAATGAGCAGTTCTTC. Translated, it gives CASSYAGGYNEQFF.

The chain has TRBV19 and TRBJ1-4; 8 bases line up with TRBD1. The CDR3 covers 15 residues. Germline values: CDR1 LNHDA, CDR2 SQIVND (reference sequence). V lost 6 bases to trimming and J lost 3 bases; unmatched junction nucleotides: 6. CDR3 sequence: CASSADRVSNEKLFF. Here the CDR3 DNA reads TGTGCCAGTAGCGCGGACAGGGTTTCTAATGAAAAACTGTTTTTT.

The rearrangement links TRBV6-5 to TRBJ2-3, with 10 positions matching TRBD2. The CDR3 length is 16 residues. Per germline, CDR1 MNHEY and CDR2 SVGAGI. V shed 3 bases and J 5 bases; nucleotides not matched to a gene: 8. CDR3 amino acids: CASSYGSGGAVDTQYF. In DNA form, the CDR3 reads TGTGCCAGCAGTTATGGCAGCGGGGGGGCCGTAGATACGCAGTATTTT.

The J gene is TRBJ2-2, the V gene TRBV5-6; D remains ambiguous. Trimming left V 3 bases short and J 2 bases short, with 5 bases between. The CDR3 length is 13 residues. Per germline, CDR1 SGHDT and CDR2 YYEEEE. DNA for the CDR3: TGTGCCAGCAGCTATGGCAACACCGGGGAGCTGTTTTTT. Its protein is CASSYGNTGELFF.

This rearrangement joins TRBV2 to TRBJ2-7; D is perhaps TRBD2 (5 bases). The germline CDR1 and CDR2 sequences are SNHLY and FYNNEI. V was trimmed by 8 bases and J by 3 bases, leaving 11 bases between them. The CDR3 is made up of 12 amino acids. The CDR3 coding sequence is TGTGCCAGCGGGCTAGGAGGCTACGAGCAGTACTTC. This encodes CASGLGGYEQYF.

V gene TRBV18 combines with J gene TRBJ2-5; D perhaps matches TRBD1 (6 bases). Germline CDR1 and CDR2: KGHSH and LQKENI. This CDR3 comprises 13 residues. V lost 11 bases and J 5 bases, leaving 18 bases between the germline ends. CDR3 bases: TGTGCCGCACGACAGGAGAGGTCGGAGACCCAGTACTTC. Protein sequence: CAARQERSETQYF.

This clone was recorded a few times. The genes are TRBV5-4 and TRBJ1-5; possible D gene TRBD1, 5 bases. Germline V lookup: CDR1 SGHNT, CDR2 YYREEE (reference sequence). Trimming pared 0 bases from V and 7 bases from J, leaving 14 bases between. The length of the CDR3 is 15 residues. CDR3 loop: CASSLVPGSEQPQHF. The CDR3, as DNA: TGTGCCAGCAGCTTGGTCCCAGGGTCGGAGCAGCCCCAGCATTTT.

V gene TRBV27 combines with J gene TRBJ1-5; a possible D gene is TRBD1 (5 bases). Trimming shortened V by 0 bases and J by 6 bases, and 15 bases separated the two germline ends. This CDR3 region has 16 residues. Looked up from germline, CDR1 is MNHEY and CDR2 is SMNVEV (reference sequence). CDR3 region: CASSLSGGRIVQPQHF. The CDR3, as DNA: TGTGCCAGCAGTTTATCGGGGGGACGGATCGTTCAGCCCCAGCATTTT.

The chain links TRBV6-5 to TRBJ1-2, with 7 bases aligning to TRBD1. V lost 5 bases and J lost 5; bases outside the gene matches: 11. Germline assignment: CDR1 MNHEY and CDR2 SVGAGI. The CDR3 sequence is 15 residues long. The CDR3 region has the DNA TGTGCCAGCAGTCCCACCTCAGGGGGAGGGTATGGCTACACCTTC. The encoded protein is CASSPTSGGGYGYTF.

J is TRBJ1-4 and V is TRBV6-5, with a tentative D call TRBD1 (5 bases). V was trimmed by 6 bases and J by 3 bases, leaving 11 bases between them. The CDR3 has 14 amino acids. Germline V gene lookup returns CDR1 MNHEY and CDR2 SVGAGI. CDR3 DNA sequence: TGTGCCAGCAGAGAAGGGGTGGCTAATGAAAAACTGTTTTTT. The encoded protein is CASREGVANEKLFF.

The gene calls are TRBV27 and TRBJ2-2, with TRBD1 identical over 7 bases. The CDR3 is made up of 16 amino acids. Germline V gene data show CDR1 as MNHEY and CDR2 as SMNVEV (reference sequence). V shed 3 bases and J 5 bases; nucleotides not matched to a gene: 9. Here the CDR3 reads CASSFSLTGWTGELFF. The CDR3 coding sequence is TGTGCCAGCAGTTTCTCCTTGACAGGGTGGACCGGGGAGCTGTTTTTT.

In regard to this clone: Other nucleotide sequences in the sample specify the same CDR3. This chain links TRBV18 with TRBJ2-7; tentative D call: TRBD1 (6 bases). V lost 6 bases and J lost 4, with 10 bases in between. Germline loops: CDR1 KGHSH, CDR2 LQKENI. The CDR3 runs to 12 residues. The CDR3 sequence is CASSSQGYEQYF. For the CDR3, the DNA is TGTGCCAGCTCGTCACAGGGTTACGAGCAGTACTTC.

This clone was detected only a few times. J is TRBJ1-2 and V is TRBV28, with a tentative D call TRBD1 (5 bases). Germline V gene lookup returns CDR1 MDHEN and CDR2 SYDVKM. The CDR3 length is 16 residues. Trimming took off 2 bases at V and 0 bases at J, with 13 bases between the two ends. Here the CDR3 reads CASSLLQGSPNYGYTF. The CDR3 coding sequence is TGTGCCAGCAGTTTACTTCAGGGATCTCCTAACTATGGCTACACCTTC.